These 29 T cell receptor beta chains originate from one sample sequenced in a study of blood T cell repertoires in COVID-19. Assay used: immunoSEQ multiplex PCR; TCRdb lists only in-frame clones, some missing. The table lists 69,000 or so clones, approximately 84% of them singletons. Material for sequencing was peripheral blood. Receptor source: a man between 45 and 60 years old with COVID-19, enrolled during active disease.

The rearrangement joins TRBV18 to TRBJ1-2, with 8 bases aligning to TRBD1. The germline V gene has CDR1 KGHSH and CDR2 LQKENI. V trimming: 5 bases; J trimming: 8 bases; junction bases outside the gene matches: 10. The CDR3 contains 14 residues. CDR3 loop: CASSAQGQGGGYTF. The CDR3 coding sequence is TGTGCCAGCTCAGCTCAAGGACAGGGAGGAGGCTACACCTTC.

The chain has TRBV19 and TRBJ1-4, with D maybe TRBD1 (6 bases). The V end lost 5 bases, the J end lost 8 bases, and 15 bases lay between the germline ends. The CDR3 length is 14 residues. The germline CDR1 and CDR2 sequences are LNHDA and SQIVND (reference sequence). The CDR3 sequence: CASSDEGVGEKLFF. Written as DNA, the CDR3 is TGTGCCAGTAGTGACGAGGGGGTAGGAGAAAAACTGTTTTTT.

This sequence joins TRBV7-2 and TRBJ2-7, with 9 bases fitting TRBD2. Per germline, CDR1 SGHTA and CDR2 FQGNSA. Trimming cost V 2 bases and J 4 bases; bases outside gene matches: 6. The CDR3 extends over 15 amino acids. In nucleotides, the CDR3 is TGTGCCAGCAGCTTACGGGCGGGGGGGGAATACGAGCAGTACTTC. Translation gives CASSLRAGGEYEQYF.

The chain recombines TRBV6-5 with TRBJ2-2; 9 bases are a match to TRBD2. V trimming: 6 bases; J trimming: 5 bases; junction bases outside the gene matches: 7. Per the germline V gene, CDR1 is MNHEY and CDR2 is SVGAGI. The CDR3 has 15 amino acids. The chain's CDR3 is CASRASGGYTGELFF. The DNA for the CDR3 is TGTGCCAGCAGGGCAAGCGGGGGGTATACCGGGGAGCTGTTTTTT.

The chain couples TRBV19 to TRBJ2-1; 7 positions match TRBD2. With V trimmed by 3 bases and J by 2 bases, 7 bases remained unmatched. Per germline, CDR1 LNHDA and CDR2 SQIVND (reference sequence). This CDR3 has 16 residues. Written as DNA, the CDR3 is TGTGCCAGTAGTATTCTTGCGGGGGTGACCTACAATGAGCAGTTCTTC. Translated, it gives CASSILAGVTYNEQFF. Looking up the rest from reference TRBV19 and TRBJ2-1 gives the full variable domain: DGGITQSPKYLFRKEGQNVTLSCEQNLNHDAMYWYRQDPGQGLRLIYYSQIVNDFQKGDIAEGYSVSREKKESFPLTVTSAQKNPTAFYLCASSILAGVTYNEQFFGPGTRLTVL.

The chain employs TRBV13 and TRBJ1-3; D not resolved. V was clipped by 0 bases and J by 0 bases, with 6 bases between them. CDR1 and CDR2 from the germline V gene are PRHDT and FYEKMQ (reference sequence). The CDR3 is 15 amino acids. CDR3 nucleotide sequence: TGTGCCAGCAGCTTAGGCTTAAACTCTGGAAACACCATATATTTT. Residues: CASSLGLNSGNTIYF.

The chain is built from TRBV7-9 and TRBJ2-1; 9 bases map to TRBD2. This CDR3 has 15 residues. The ends lost 5 bases at V and 14 bases at J; junction bases unmatched: 16. The germline gives CDR1 SEHNR, CDR2 FQNEAQ (reference sequence). The CDR3 DNA sequence: TGTGCCAGCAGCCCCTCCGGGGCGGGGGGGGACCGGGAGTTCTTC. This codes for CASSPSGAGGDREFF.

The rearrangement joins TRBV9 to TRBJ2-7, with 9 positions matching TRBD1. The V segment lost 3 bases and the J segment 0 bases; nucleotides outside the gene matches: 4. Germline CDR1 and CDR2: SGDLS and YYNGEE. The CDR3 spans 15 residues. CDR3 bases: TGTGCCAGCAGCGCCGGGACAGGGAGCTCCTACGAGCAGTACTTC. This gives the protein CASSAGTGSSYEQYF.

The chain combines TRBV12-3 or TRBV12-4 with TRBJ1-1; no definite D call. This CDR3 region has 13 residues. Trimming left V 5 bases short and J 1 base short, with 8 bases between. The CDR3 DNA is TGTGCCAGCAGTCAAACACAGAACACTGAAGCTTTCTTT. It codes for CASSQTQNTEAFF.

This chain links TRBV9 with TRBJ2-7; 10 positions match TRBD1. CDR3 length equals 16 residues. Trimming at V came to 0 bases and at J to 6 bases, leaving 9 bases not matched to a gene. The germline V gene encodes CDR1 SGDLS and CDR2 YYNGEE. Here the CDR3 DNA reads TGTGCCAGCAGCGTAGACCCTGACAGGGGGCTCGGCGAGCAGTACTTC. This gives the protein CASSVDPDRGLGEQYF. Filled out from reference TRBV9 and TRBJ2-7, the complete variable domain reads DSGVTQTPKHLITATGQRVTLRCSPRSGDLSVYWYQQSLDQGLQFLIQYYNGEERAKGNILERFSAQQFPDLHSELNLSSLELGDSALYFCASSVDPDRGLGEQYFGPGTRLTVT.

The chain couples TRBV2 to TRBJ2-7, with TRBD2 matching over 8 bases. Germline CDR1 is SNHLY and CDR2 is FYNNEI. Losses at the gene ends were 0 bases for V and 4 bases for J; bases not matched to a gene: 17. This CDR3 region has 19 residues. CDR3 sequence (DNA): TGTGCCAGCAGTGAAGCTGGGGTTTACTCGGGGGGGGCCATGTACGAGCAGTACTTC. The encoded protein is CASSEAGVYSGGAMYEQYF.

This rearrangement joins TRBV27 to TRBJ1-5, with D perhaps TRBD1 (6 bases). Germline V gene data show CDR1 as MNHEY and CDR2 as SMNVEV (reference sequence). The CDR3 loop spans 15 amino acids. Between the trimmed V and J ends, which lost 2 bases and 6 bases, there was a span of 14 bases. The CDR3: CASSLEGGGVQPQHF. The CDR3 region has the DNA TGTGCCAGCAGTTTAGAGGGGGGGGGCGTTCAGCCCCAGCATTTT.

The chain carries TRBV5-1 and TRBJ1-2; 9 nucleotides match TRBD1. Germline V CDR1 and CDR2: SGHRS, YFSETQ. Trimming cost V 4 bases and J 1 base; bases outside gene matches: 5. This CDR3 has 15 amino acids. The CDR3 protein is CASSPGTGYNYGYTF. The CDR3, as DNA: TGCGCCAGCAGCCCGGGGACAGGGTATAACTATGGCTACACCTTC.

The sample holds a few counts of this clone. This chain uses TRBV30 with TRBJ2-7, with D perhaps TRBD2 (5 bases). Germline V CDR1 and CDR2: GTSNPN, SVGIG (reference sequence). This CDR3 has 11 amino acids. Trimming stripped 3 bases from V and 4 bases from J, with 7 bases between. The DNA of the CDR3 is TGTGCCTGGAGGTCGGGGTACGAGCAGTACTTC. Translation: CAWRSGYEQYF.

The chain couples TRBV7-2 to TRBJ2-3; 10 bases line up with TRBD2. J was trimmed by 4 bases and V by 2 bases; bases with no gene match: 3. This CDR3 is 15 amino acids long. Germline V gene sequence: CDR1 SGHTA, CDR2 FQGNSA. In DNA, the CDR3 is TGTGCCAGCAGCTTATTTACTAGCGGGGCAGATACGCAGTATTTT. This translates into CASSLFTSGADTQYF.

The DNA for the CDR3 is TGTGCCAGCATTCCCTTTTGGGGGGGGACATCTGAAGCTTTCTTT. Its protein is CASIPFWGGTSEAFF. The chain links TRBV27 to TRBJ1-1; weak D call: TRBD1 (6 bases). Trimming removed 7 bases at V and 6 bases at J, with 21 bases between. Germline V gene data show CDR1 as MNHEY and CDR2 as SMNVEV (reference sequence). The CDR3 consists of 15 residues.

The chain's CDR3 is CASSEGNEQFF. Here the CDR3 DNA reads TGTGCCAGCTCGGAGGGTAATGAGCAGTTCTTC. The V gene is TRBV18, the J gene TRBJ2-1; tentative D call: TRBD2 (6 bases). The CDR3 spans 11 residues. V was trimmed by 6 bases and J by 7 bases, leaving 7 bases between them. Germline assignment: CDR1 KGHSH and CDR2 LQKENI.

This sequence joins TRBV3-1 (or the pseudogene TRBV3-2) and TRBJ2-3, with no clear D. Between the trimmed V and J ends, which lost 4 bases and 5 bases, there was a span of 7 bases. This CDR3 region has 12 residues. Germline assignment: CDR1 LGHDT and CDR2 YNNKEL (reference sequence). The CDR3 here is CASSPNEDTQYF. The CDR3 nucleotides are TGTGCCAGCAGCCCTAACGAAGATACGCAGTATTTT.

This clone has only one observation. The chain recombines TRBV5-5 with TRBJ1-1; tentatively, D is TRBD1 (5 bases). Germline V gene sequence: CDR1 SGHKS, CDR2 YYEKEE (reference sequence). This CDR3 has 14 amino acids. Trimming cost V 0 bases and J 5 bases, with 11 bases left between them. The CDR3 region is CASSLAVAGTEAFF. The DNA of the CDR3 is TGTGCCAGCAGCTTGGCAGTTGCAGGGACTGAAGCTTTCTTT.

This clone was counted only a few times. The chain uses TRBV11-2 and TRBJ1-3, with 7 positions matching TRBD1. Germline loops: CDR1 SGHAT, CDR2 FQNNGV. This CDR3 has 15 residues. V trimming: 6 bases; J trimming: 2 bases; junction bases outside the gene matches: 7. Here the CDR3 DNA reads TGTGCCAGCAGGCCGGCCGGGACAGCTGGAAACACCATATATTTT. Translated: CASRPAGTAGNTIYF.

The CDR3, as DNA: TGTGCCAGCAGCTTAGCGGGGGGTACAGATACGCAGTATTTT. Translating gives CASSLAGGTDTQYF. The V gene is TRBV9, the J gene TRBJ2-3, with TRBD2 matching over 10 bases. The germline V gene has CDR1 SGDLS and CDR2 YYNGEE. The CDR3 totals 14 residues. J gave up 3 bases and V 4 bases, and 2 bases lay outside the gene matches.

In its sample, this clone was seen once. The chain links TRBV6-5 to TRBJ2-1; 8 bases match TRBD1. Germline V lookup: CDR1 MNHEY, CDR2 SVGAGI. The CDR3 sequence is 15 residues long. After removal of 4 bases from V and 4 bases from J, the junction contained 6 bases not matched to a gene. CDR3 sequence (DNA): TGTGCCAGCAGTTCCCCGGGACAGGTATACAATGAGCAGTTCTTC. It yields the protein CASSSPGQVYNEQFF.

Judged by abundance, this clone is medium-sized. This chain joins TRBV4-1 and TRBJ1-6; D remains unclear. V was shortened by 0 bases and J by 0 bases, with 9 bases between the two germline ends. This CDR3 has 17 residues. Looked up from germline, CDR1 is MGHRA and CDR2 is YSYEKL. The DNA of the CDR3 is TGCGCCAGCAGCCAAGAGGCGGGAAGCTCCTATAATTCACCCCTCCACTTT. This encodes CASSQEAGSSYNSPLHF.

V is TRBV19 and J is TRBJ2-7; TRBD1 aligns across 10 bases. The CDR3 spans 16 residues. Trimming at V came to 3 bases and at J to 2 bases, leaving 7 bases not matched to a gene. Looked up from germline, CDR1 is LNHDA and CDR2 is SQIVND (reference sequence). DNA of the CDR3: TGTGCCAGTAGTATGGGGGACAGGGGAACTCCCTACGAGCAGTACTTC. Amino acids: CASSMGDRGTPYEQYF.

This chain links TRBV2 with TRBJ2-2; weak D call: TRBD1 (5 bases). CDR1 is SNHLY, CDR2 FYNNEI, per germline. With 6 bases removed from V and 2 bases from J, the gap between germline ends came to 10 bases. The CDR3 extends over 14 amino acids. Written as DNA, the CDR3 is TGTGCCAGCAGCGGACACTCTAACACCGGGGAGCTGTTTTTT. Its translation is CASSGHSNTGELFF.

The rearrangement links TRBV5-1 to TRBJ2-5; 11 nucleotides align to TRBD1. Germline loops: CDR1 SGHRS, CDR2 YFSETQ. This CDR3 has 16 residues. With 3 bases clipped from V and 0 bases from J, the junction kept 4 bases outside the gene matches. The CDR3 reads CASSSGTGGYQETQYF. DNA for the CDR3: TGCGCCAGCAGCTCCGGGACAGGGGGGTACCAAGAGACCCAGTACTTC.

V usage is TRBV15 and J usage is TRBJ1-2, with TRBD1 matching over 8 bases. CDR1 and CDR2 (germline): LNHNV, YYDKDF (reference sequence). V lost 1 base to trimming and J lost 3 bases; unmatched junction nucleotides: 10. This CDR3 contains 17 residues. CDR3 DNA: TGTGCCACCAGCAGAGCAGTGGCCAGGGGGCTTGACTATGGCTACACCTTC. Translation gives CATSRAVARGLDYGYTF. Full variable domain (remainder filled in from reference TRBV15 and TRBJ1-2): DAMVIQNPRYQVTQFGKPVTLSCSQTLNHNVMYWYQQKSSQAPKLLFHYYDKDFNNEADTPDNFQSRRPNTSFCFLDIRSPGLGDTAMYLCATSRAVARGLDYGYTFGSGTRLTVV.

This chain connects TRBV7-8 to TRBJ1-2; TRBD1 matches 9 bases. The germline V gene encodes CDR1 SGHVS and CDR2 FQNEAQ. J lost 8 bases, V lost 5 bases, and 12 bases had no gene match. The CDR3 consists of 15 residues. DNA of the CDR3: TGTGCCAGCAGCCCAGGACAGGGGTCACTTAGGGGCTACACCTTC. It yields the protein CASSPGQGSLRGYTF. The whole variable domain, filled in from reference TRBV7-8 and TRBJ1-2, reads GAGVSQSPRYKVAKRGQDVALRCDPISGHVSLFWYQQALGQGPEFLTYFQNEAQLDKSGLPSDRFFAERPEGSVSTLKIQRTQQEDSAVYLCASSPGQGSLRGYTFGSGTRLTVV.

The genes are TRBV11-2 and TRBJ2-7; TRBD2 matches at 12 bases. The CDR3 has 15 amino acids. CDR1 is SGHAT and CDR2 is FQNNGV in the germline V gene. J lost 2 bases, V lost 1 base, and 0 bases had no gene match. The CDR3 DNA sequence: TGTGCCAGCAGCTTAGCTAGCGGGGGGGCCTACGAGCAGTACTTC. It encodes CASSLASGGAYEQYF.